This T cell receptor (beta chain) is drawn from a study of blood T cell repertoires in COVID-19. Study as a whole: Material from acute and convalescent COVID-19 was sourced from the United States, Italy and Spain. T cells, B-cell-depleted T cells, or PBMCs supplied cDNA or gDNA.

Germline V gives CDR1 MNHEY, CDR2 SVGAGI. This CDR3 has 15 amino acids. The V and J ends lost 4 bases and 3 bases, in that order; junction bases with no gene match: 9. In the source study's methods: Estimation of nucleated cell counts relied on the amplification of reference gene primers. The method was immunoSEQ multiplex PCR; TCRdb's version includes in-frame clones alone and lacks a portion of them. D and trimming were read from the DNA, whereas the V and J calls and clone size are those reported in that table. The repertoire has 95,000 to 150,000 clones, about 91% of them found once; the top ten carry 0.88%. This clone was counted once.

The sequence was obtained from a woman between 50 and 59 years old with active or convalescent COVID-19. V gene TRBV6-5 combines with J gene TRBJ2-7; TRBD2 agrees at 7 bases. The sample was peripheral blood. CDR3 in amino acids: CASSFKRGEGYEQYF. The CDR3 coding sequence is TGTGCCAGCAGTTTCAAGCGGGGTGAGGGCTACGAGCAGTACTTC.